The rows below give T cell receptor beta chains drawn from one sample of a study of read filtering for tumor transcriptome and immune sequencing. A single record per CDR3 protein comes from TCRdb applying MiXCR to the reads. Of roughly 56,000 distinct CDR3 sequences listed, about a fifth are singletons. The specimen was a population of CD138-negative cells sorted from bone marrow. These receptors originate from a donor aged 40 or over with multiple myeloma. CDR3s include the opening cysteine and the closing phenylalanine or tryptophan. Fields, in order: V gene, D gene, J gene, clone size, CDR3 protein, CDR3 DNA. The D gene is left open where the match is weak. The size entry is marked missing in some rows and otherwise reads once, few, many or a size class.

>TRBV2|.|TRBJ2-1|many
CASSEEASSYNEQFF
TGTGCCAGCAGTGAAGAGGCAAGCTCCTACAATGAGCAGTTCTTC
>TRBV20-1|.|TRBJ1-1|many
CSAPIQKGPEAFF
TGCAGTGCTCCGATTCAGAAGGGGCCTGAAGCTTTCTTT
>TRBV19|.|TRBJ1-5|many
CASELAGQPQHF
TGTGCCAGTGAGTTGGCGGGTCAGCCCCAGCATTTT
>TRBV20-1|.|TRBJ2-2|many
CSARDRVAGELFF
TGCAGTGCTAGAGATCGGGTGGCCGGGGAGCTGTTTTTT
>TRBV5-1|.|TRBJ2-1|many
CASSLRMRSEQFF
TGCGCCAGCAGCTTGAGGATGAGGAGCGAGCAGTTCTTC
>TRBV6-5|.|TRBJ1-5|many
CASRERGAQDSNQPQHF
TGTGCCAGCAGAGAGCGGGGGGCGCAAGATAGCAATCAGCCCCAGCATTTT
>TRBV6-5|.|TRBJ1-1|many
CASRPPDSFEAFF
TGTGCCAGCAGACCGCCTGACAGTTTTGAAGCTTTCTTT
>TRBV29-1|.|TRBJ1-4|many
CSVEARLGEKLFF
TGCAGCGTTGAAGCTCGGTTGGGTGAAAAACTGTTTTTT
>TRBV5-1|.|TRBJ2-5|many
CASSLGSSLQETQYF
TGCGCCAGCAGCTTGGGGAGCAGCCTCCAAGAGACCCAGTACTTC
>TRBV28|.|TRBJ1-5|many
CASSPDIDQPQHF
TGTGCCAGCAGCCCGGACATTGATCAGCCCCAGCATTTT
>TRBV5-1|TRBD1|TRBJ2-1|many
CASSRGQGRYNEQFF
TGCGCCAGCAGTCGGGGACAGGGGCGATACAATGAGCAGTTCTTC
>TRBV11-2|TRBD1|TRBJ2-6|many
CASSSGTGGSGANVLTF
TGTGCCAGCAGCTCCGGGACAGGTGGCTCTGGGGCCAACGTCCTGACTTTC
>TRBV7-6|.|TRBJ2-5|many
CASSHRALQETQYF
TGTGCCAGCAGCCACAGGGCCCTCCAAGAGACCCAGTACTTC
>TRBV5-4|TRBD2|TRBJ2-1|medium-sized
CASSLAWASGGNEQFF
TGTGCCAGCAGCTTGGCCTGGGCTAGCGGGGGCAATGAGCAGTTCTTC
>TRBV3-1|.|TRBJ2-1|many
CASSKGGWQFF
TGTGCCAGCAGCAAGGGGGGGTGGCAGTTCTTC
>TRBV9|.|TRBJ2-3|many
CASRAQGDTQYF
TGTGCCAGCAGGGCTCAGGGGGATACGCAGTATTTT
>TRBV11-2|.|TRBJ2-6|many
CASSLAGQSSGANVLTF
TGTGCCAGCAGCTTGGCGGGGCAGAGCTCTGGGGCCAACGTCCTGACTTTC
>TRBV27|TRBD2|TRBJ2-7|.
CASTPSSAGGYEQYF
TGTGCCAGCACCCCGTCTTCGGCGGGGGGCTACGAGCAGTACTTC
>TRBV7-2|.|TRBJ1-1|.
CASSLGGRGNTEALF
TGTGCCAGCAGCTTGGGGGGGCGGGGAAACACTGAAGCTCTCTTT
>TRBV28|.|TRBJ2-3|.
CATGDAAGRLGDTQYF
TGTGCCACCGGGGACGCGGCGGGCCGCCTGGGAGATACGCAGTATTTT
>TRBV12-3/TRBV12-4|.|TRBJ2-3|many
CASSFSGSPTDTQYF
TGTGCCAGCAGTTTTTCCGGCTCCCCCACAGATACGCAGTATTTT
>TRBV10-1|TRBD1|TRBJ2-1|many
CASSARTGPNEQFF
TGCGCCAGCAGTGCCCGGACAGGTCCGAATGAGCAGTTCTTC
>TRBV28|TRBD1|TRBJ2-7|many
CASSSPTGTGGFEQYF
TGTGCCAGCAGTTCCCCTACCGGGACAGGGGGTTTCGAGCAGTACTTC
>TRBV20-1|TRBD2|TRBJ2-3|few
CSASRTSGGLLGTDTQYF
TGCAGTGCTAGCCGGACTAGCGGGGGATTATTGGGCACAGATACGCAGTATTTT
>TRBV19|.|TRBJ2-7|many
CASSSFSGTDNYEQYF
TGTGCCAGTAGTTCATTCTCCGGGACGGATAACTACGAGCAGTACTTC
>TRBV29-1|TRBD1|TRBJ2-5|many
CSVDDRGLGETQYF
TGCAGCGTTGACGACAGGGGGTTGGGAGAGACCCAGTACTTC
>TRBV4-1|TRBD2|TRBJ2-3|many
CASSQGAIAGKGDTQYF
TGCGCCAGCAGCCAAGGGGCAATAGCGGGGAAGGGAGATACGCAGTATTTT
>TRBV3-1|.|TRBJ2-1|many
CASSLLSSYNEQFF
TGTGCCAGCAGCCTCCTATCCTCCTACAATGAGCAGTTCTTC
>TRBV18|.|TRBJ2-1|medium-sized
CASSPSGFYNEQFF
TGTGCCAGCTCACCGAGCGGATTTTACAATGAGCAGTTCTTC
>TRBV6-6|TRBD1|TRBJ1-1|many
CASMPGQGTRATEAFF
TGTGCCAGCATGCCGGGACAGGGGACAAGAGCGACTGAAGCTTTCTTT
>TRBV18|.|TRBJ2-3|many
CASSPPSGSVADTQYF
TGTGCCAGCTCACCACCTTCGGGATCGGTTGCAGATACGCAGTATTTT
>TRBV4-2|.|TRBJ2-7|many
CASSQDTGESSYEQYF
TGTGCCAGCAGCCAAGATACCGGGGAGAGCTCCTACGAGCAGTACTTC
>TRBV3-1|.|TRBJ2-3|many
CASSPGRDTQYF
TGTGCCAGCAGCCCAGGACGCGATACGCAGTATTTT
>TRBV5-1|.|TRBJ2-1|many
CASSWSPGLSGNEQFF
TGCGCCAGCAGCTGGTCGCCCGGCCTCTCAGGCAATGAGCAGTTCTTC
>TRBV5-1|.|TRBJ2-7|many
CASSVGNGEQYF
TGCGCCAGCAGCGTTGGAAACGGCGAGCAGTACTTC
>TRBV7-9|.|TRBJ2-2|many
CASSPPVDTGELFF
TGTGCCAGCAGCCCCCCCGTAGACACCGGGGAGCTGTTTTTT
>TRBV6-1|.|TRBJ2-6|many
CASLQNRAAGANVLTF
TGTGCCAGCTTACAGAACCGCGCAGCTGGGGCCAACGTCCTGACTTTC
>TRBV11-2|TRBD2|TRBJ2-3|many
CASSPRDYRADTQYF
TGTGCCAGCAGCCCCCGGGACTACCGAGCAGATACGCAGTATTTT
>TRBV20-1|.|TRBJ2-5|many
CSAGGAANLQETQYF
TGCAGTGCTGGGGGTGCAGCGAACCTTCAAGAGACCCAGTACTTC
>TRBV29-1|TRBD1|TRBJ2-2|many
CSGGTGLKNTGELFF
TGCAGCGGGGGGACAGGGCTCAAAAACACCGGGGAGCTGTTTTTT
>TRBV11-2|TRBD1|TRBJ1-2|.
CASSYRGLGGYTF
TGTGCCAGCAGCTACAGGGGGCTGGGCGGCTACACCTTC
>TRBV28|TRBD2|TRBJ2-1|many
CATTGSAGADNEQFF
TGTGCCACCACGGGATCGGCGGGAGCAGACAATGAGCAGTTCTTC
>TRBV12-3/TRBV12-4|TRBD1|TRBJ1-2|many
CASIGGRQGARGYTF
TGTGCCAGCATCGGAGGGCGGCAGGGGGCCCGAGGCTACACCTTC
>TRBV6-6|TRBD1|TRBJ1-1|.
CASSIIQGEEAFF
TGTGCCAGCAGTATCATACAGGGGGAGGAAGCTTTCTTT
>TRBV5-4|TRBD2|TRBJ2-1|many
CASSLGLAKNNEQFF
TGTGCCAGCAGCTTGGGACTAGCGAAAAACAATGAGCAGTTCTTC
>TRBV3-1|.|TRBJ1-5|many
CASSQLAGPQHF
TGTGCCAGCAGCCAATTGGCTGGTCCCCAGCATTTT
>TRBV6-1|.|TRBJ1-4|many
CASSRDGGTTNEKLFF
TGTGCCAGCAGCCGGGACGGGGGGACAACTAATGAAAAACTGTTTTTT
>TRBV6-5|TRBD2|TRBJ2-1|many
CASRGLGLAGGGEQFF
TGTGCCAGCAGGGGACTCGGACTAGCGGGAGGCGGTGAGCAGTTCTTC
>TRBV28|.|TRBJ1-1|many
CASSLLGQGRNTEAFF
TGTGCCAGCAGTTTACTAGGGCAGGGGAGGAACACTGAAGCTTTCTTT
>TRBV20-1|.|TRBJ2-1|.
CSARKNGQGLYNEQFF
TGCAGTGCTAGGAAAAATGGTCAGGGGCTTTACAATGAGCAGTTCTTC
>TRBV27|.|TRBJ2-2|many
CASSLQTDTGELFF
TGTGCCAGCAGTTTACAGACAGACACCGGGGAGCTGTTTTTT
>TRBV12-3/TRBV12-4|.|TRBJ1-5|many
CASSQAHNQPQHF
TGTGCCAGCAGCCAGGCTCACAATCAGCCCCAGCATTTT
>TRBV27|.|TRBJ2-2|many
CVSSYDTGELFF
TGTGTCAGCAGTTATGACACCGGGGAGCTGTTTTTT